Listed here are 20 T cell receptor beta chains from one sample, sequenced in a study of PD-L1 blockade in urothelial cancer. Sequencing used immunoSEQ multiplex PCR; TCRdb keeps in-frame clones, though not all of them. Of about 36,000 clones in the sample, roughly a third were seen once. Specimen: tumor tissue, collected before atezolizumab (anti-PD-L1) treatment. These receptor sequences come from a man aged 60 to 75 with urothelial cancer.

This clone was recorded at least ten times. This sequence joins TRBV9 and TRBJ2-7; D not resolved. Trimming removed 4 bases from V and 3 bases from J, with 17 bases in between. This CDR3 has 15 residues. Germline CDR1 reads SGDLS; CDR2 reads YYNGEE. CDR3 sequence reads: CASSPGYSKHYEQYF. The CDR3 DNA follows: TGTGCCAGCAGCCCAGGTTACAGTAAACACTACGAGCAGTACTTC.

V gene TRBV14 combines with J gene TRBJ1-2, with 7 bases fitting TRBD1. Germline V gene lookup returns CDR1 SGHDN and CDR2 FVKESK. The CDR3 spans 14 residues. The V gene end was trimmed by 4 bases and the J gene end by 7 bases; junction bases not matched to a gene: 9. The DNA for the CDR3 is TGTGCCAGCAGCCCGACAGGGCGGTTCGGTGGCTACACCTTC. Translation gives CASSPTGRFGGYTF.

The sample holds many counts of this clone. This sequence joins TRBV2 and TRBJ1-4; TRBD1 agrees at 11 bases. The CDR3 contains 16 residues. The germline V gene encodes CDR1 SNHLY and CDR2 FYNNEI. The trim removed 4 bases at V and 3 bases at J, leaving 4 bases unmatched. The CDR3 nucleotides are TGTGCCAGCAGTGGGACAGGGGGCTTGGCTAATGAAAAACTGTTTTTT. It is translated as CASSGTGGLANEKLFF.

V and J are TRBV19 and TRBJ2-2, with D perhaps matching TRBD1 (5 bases). V was shortened by 6 bases and J by 4 bases, with 12 bases between the two germline ends. CDR3 length equals 14 residues. CDR1 and CDR2 (germline): LNHDA, SQIVND (reference sequence). The CDR3 spells CASRGTGITGELFF. In DNA, the CDR3 is TGTGCCAGTAGGGGAACAGGTATCACCGGGGAGCTGTTTTTT. The full variable domain, rest sourced from reference TRBV19 and TRBJ2-2, is DGGITQSPKYLFRKEGQNVTLSCEQNLNHDAMYWYRQDPGQGLRLIYYSQIVNDFQKGDIAEGYSVSREKKESFPLTVTSAQKNPTAFYLCASRGTGITGELFFGEGSRLTVL.

This clone has more than one count but fewer than ten. The chain joins TRBV6-8 to TRBJ2-7; no clear D. CDR1 and CDR2 from the germline V gene are MNHGY and SAAAGT. V was shortened by 0 bases and J by 3 bases, with 6 bases between the two germline ends. The CDR3 extends over 13 amino acids. CDR3 sequence (DNA): TGTGCCAGCAGTTACTCTTTATACTACGAGCAGTACTTC. It codes for CASSYSLYYEQYF.

The V and J genes are TRBV5-1 and TRBJ1-4, with TRBD1 matching 7 bases. V lost 4 bases to trimming and J lost 8 bases; unmatched junction nucleotides: 8. Germline CDR1 reads SGHRS; CDR2 reads YFSETQ. The CDR3 spans 14 residues. DNA of the CDR3: TGCGCCAGCAGCCTGGGGCAGGGGGAGGAAAAACTGTTTTTT. Residues: CASSLGQGEEKLFF.

This clone appeared many times. CDR3 bases: TGTGCCAGCAGTGGGGGGAGCTCTGGAAACACCATATATTTT. Translating gives CASSGGSSGNTIYF. This sequence joins TRBV6-8 and TRBJ1-3, with D possibly TRBD1 on 5 matching bases. The germline V gene encodes CDR1 MNHGY and CDR2 SAAAGT. The V end lost 5 bases, the J end lost 0 bases, and 8 bases lay between the germline ends. This CDR3 comprises 14 residues.

DNA of the CDR3: TGTGCCAGCTCACCGGGGCAAACGAACACTGAAGCTTTCTTT. Encoded protein: CASSPGQTNTEAFF. The genes are TRBV18 and TRBJ1-1; D may be TRBD1 (5 bases). Germline V gene lookup returns CDR1 KGHSH and CDR2 LQKENI. The CDR3 extends over 14 amino acids. Trimming removed 3 bases from V and 1 base from J, with 9 bases in between.

This clone was picked up many times. The chain combines TRBV9 with TRBJ1-6; possibly TRBD1 for D (5 bases). The CDR3 consists of 15 residues. Per the germline V gene, CDR1 is SGDLS and CDR2 is YYNGEE. V was trimmed by 5 bases and J by 7 bases, leaving 16 bases between them. The CDR3 nucleotides are TGTGCCAGCAGTCTAACCGGGACGGGGAATTCACCCCTCCACTTT. This gives the protein CASSLTGTGNSPLHF.

V usage is TRBV30 and J usage is TRBJ1-2; D may be TRBD1 (5 bases). With 0 bases removed from V and 8 bases from J, the gap between germline ends came to 10 bases. Germline assignment: CDR1 GTSNPN and CDR2 SVGIG (reference sequence). The CDR3 runs 12 residues. The CDR3 region has the DNA TGTGCCTGGAGTGTATGGGACGGGGGCTACACCTTC. This translates into CAWSVWDGGYTF.

By frequency in the sample, this clone is medium-sized (0.01 to 0.1%). The J gene is TRBJ2-7, the V gene TRBV6-8; the match to TRBD2 covers 9 bases. With V trimmed by 6 bases and J by 9 bases, 9 bases remained unmatched. The CDR3 covers 13 residues. Looked up from germline, CDR1 is MNHGY and CDR2 is SAAAGT. CDR3: CASSLGTSRVQYF. CDR3 DNA: TGTGCCAGCAGCCTCGGGACTAGCAGGGTGCAGTACTTC.

In DNA form, the CDR3 reads TGCGCCAGCAGCAAAACCCCGGGACAGCTTAATGAAAAACTGTTTTTT. As protein: CASSKTPGQLNEKLFF. The V and J genes are TRBV5-1 and TRBJ1-4, with 7 bases fitting TRBD1. The CDR3 has 16 amino acids. Germline CDR1 and CDR2: SGHRS and YFSETQ. V was clipped by 4 bases and J by 4 bases; unmatched bases: 10.

This chain links TRBV18 with TRBJ2-3; D ambiguous. The CDR3 loop spans 15 amino acids. V gave up 4 bases and J gave up 0 bases, with 11 bases separating them. In germline, CDR1 is KGHSH, CDR2 LQKENI. This chain's CDR3 is CASSLRNPSTDTQYF. CDR3 DNA sequence: TGTGCCAGCTCACTCAGGAATCCTAGCACAGATACGCAGTATTTT. Supplemented by reference TRBV18 and TRBJ2-3, the full variable domain reads NAGVMQNPRHLVRRRGQEARLRCSPMKGHSHVYWYRQLPEEGLKFMVYLQKENIIDESGMPKERFSAEFPKEGPSILRIQQVVRGDSAAYFCASSLRNPSTDTQYFGPGTRLTVL.

This chain joins TRBV6-8 and TRBJ1-5, with a tentative D call TRBD1 (5 bases). This CDR3 comprises 15 residues. Per the germline V gene, CDR1 is MNHGY and CDR2 is SAAAGT. V was trimmed by 2 bases and J by 4 bases, leaving 12 bases between them. The CDR3 DNA is TGTGCCAGCAGTTACGGGCAGGGCCCTAATCAGCCCCAGCATTTT. Residues: CASSYGQGPNQPQHF.

CDR3 in DNA: TGTGCCAGCTGGACAGGAGACAACAACTATGGCTACACCTTC. This sequence encodes CASWTGDNNYGYTF. This chain links TRBV18 with TRBJ1-2; 7 bases align to TRBD1. The junction had 7 bases not matched to a gene; V was cut back by 7 bases and J by 2 bases. This CDR3 contains 14 residues. CDR1 is KGHSH, CDR2 LQKENI, per germline.

The V and J genes are TRBV7-4 and TRBJ1-2, with a possible D match to TRBD1 (6 bases). V lost 5 bases and J 8 bases, leaving 21 bases between the germline ends. Germline V gives CDR1 SGHVT, CDR2 SQSDAQ. The CDR3 length is 15 residues. In DNA form, the CDR3 reads TGTGCCAGCAGCCCTCCGGGGGCGAAATTAGAAGGCTACACCTTC. It codes for CASSPPGAKLEGYTF.

This chain uses TRBV10-1 with TRBJ1-3; tentative D call: TRBD1 (5 bases). Germline V gene lookup returns CDR1 WNHNN and CDR2 SYGVQD (reference sequence). Trimming pared 3 bases from V and 9 bases from J, leaving 9 bases between. The CDR3 is 12 amino acids. The CDR3 DNA sequence: TGCGCCAGCAGTGACCGGGGCACCACCATATATTTT. It translates to CASSDRGTTIYF.

This clone is judged large. CDR3 region: CASSLVGRWTDTQYF. The CDR3 nucleotides read TGTGCCAGCAGCTTAGTCGGGAGATGGACAGATACGCAGTATTTT. The chain employs TRBV11-3 and TRBJ2-3; D might be TRBD2 (6 bases). CDR1 is SGHNT, CDR2 YENEEA, per germline. Trimming shortened V by 1 base and J by 3 bases, and 11 bases separated the two germline ends. This CDR3 region has 15 residues.

J is TRBJ2-2 and V is TRBV7-5; TRBD2 is the table's D call, not checked against the DNA. TRBV7-5 is assigned pseudogene status. The CDR3 loop spans 17 amino acids. The CDR3 region is CASSLGGARTNTGELFF. The CDR3 region has the DNA TGTGCCAGCAGCTTGGGAGGGGCCAGAACGAACACCGGGGAGCTGTTTTTT.

The chain employs TRBV19 and TRBJ1-5; weak D call: TRBD1 (6 bases). Per germline, CDR1 LNHDA and CDR2 SQIVND (reference sequence). Between the trimmed V and J ends, which lost 7 bases and 3 bases, there was a span of 16 bases. The CDR3 length is 15 residues. The CDR3 spells CASNPAGANNQPQHF. The CDR3 DNA follows: TGTGCCAGTAACCCCGCAGGGGCCAACAATCAGCCCCAGCATTTT.